The T cell receptor beta chain under discussion was sequenced for a study of T cells in Graves' hyperthyroidism and ophthalmopathy. Broader study findings: The model anticipated ophthalmopathy a median about six months pre-onset.

V dropped 1 base and J dropped 0; count of bases not matched to a gene: 10. This CDR3 comprises 19 residues. The germline CDR1 and CDR2 sequences are DFQATT and SNEGSKA (reference sequence). Lactation, pregnancy, other autoimmune disease or uncontrolled infection led to exclusion of patients. The PBMCs were sourced from fresh peripheral blood (about 10 ml). There are many counts of this clonotype. As yet, its antigen is unknown. RNA transcripts provided the source from which TCR beta CDR3 regions were amplified. RT-PCR in the first round (using the HTBI primer set) targeted the TCR CDR3. One entry per CDR3 protein results from TCRdb running MiXCR on the multiplex PCR reads. The table shows about 360,000 distinct CDR3 sequences, with approximately 14% occurring only once.

Sequencing was carried out using blood. The gene calls are TRBV20-1 and TRBJ2-2, with 11 bases matching TRBD2. This clonotype was sampled from a woman aged 18-35 years with Graves' hyperthyroidism that later progressed to Graves' ophthalmopathy. CDR3 DNA: TGCAGTGCTAGAGGCGCGACTAGCGGGGAAGCCTCGAACACCGGGGAGCTGTTTTTT. Translation: CSARGATSGEASNTGELFF.